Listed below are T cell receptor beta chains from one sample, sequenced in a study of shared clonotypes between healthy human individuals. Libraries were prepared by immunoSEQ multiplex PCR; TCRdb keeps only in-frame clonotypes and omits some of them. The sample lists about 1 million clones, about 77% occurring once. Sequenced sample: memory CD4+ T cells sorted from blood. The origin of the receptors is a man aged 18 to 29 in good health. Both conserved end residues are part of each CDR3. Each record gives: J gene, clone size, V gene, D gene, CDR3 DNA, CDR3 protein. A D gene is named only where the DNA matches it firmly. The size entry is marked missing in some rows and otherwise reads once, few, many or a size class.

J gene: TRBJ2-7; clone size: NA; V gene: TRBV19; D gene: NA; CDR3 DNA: TGTGCCAGTAGTATAAGCATCAGCTCCTACGAGCAGTACTTC; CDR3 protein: CASSISISSYEQYF
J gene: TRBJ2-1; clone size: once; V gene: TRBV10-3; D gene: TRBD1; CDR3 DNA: TGTGCCATCAGCCCCGGGACAGTGAATGGGAATGAGCAGTTCTTC; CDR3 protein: CAISPGTVNGNEQFF
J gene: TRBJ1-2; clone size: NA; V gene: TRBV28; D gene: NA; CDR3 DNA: TGTGCCAGCAGTCCAAGCGGCAGGGGTAAGAACTATGGCTACACCTTC; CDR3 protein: CASSPSGRGKNYGYTF
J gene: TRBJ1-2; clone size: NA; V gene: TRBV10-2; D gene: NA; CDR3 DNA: TGCGCCAGCAGTGAGCCCAGCTTCTATGGCTACACCTTC; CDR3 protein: CASSEPSFYGYTF
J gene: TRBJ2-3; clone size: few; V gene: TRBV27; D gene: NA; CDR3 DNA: TGTGCCAGTGCCTCCTGGGGGTATACGCAGTATTTT; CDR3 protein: CASASWGYTQYF
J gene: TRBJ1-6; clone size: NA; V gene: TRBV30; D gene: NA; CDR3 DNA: TGTGCCTGGAGTGTAGGGGGGAGTTCCTATAATTCACCCCTCCACTTT; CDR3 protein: CAWSVGGSSYNSPLHF
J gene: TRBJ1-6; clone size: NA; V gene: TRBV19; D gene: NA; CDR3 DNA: TGTGCCAGTAGGTCGGGGACTAAGAATTCACCCCTCCACTTT; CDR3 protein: CASRSGTKNSPLHF
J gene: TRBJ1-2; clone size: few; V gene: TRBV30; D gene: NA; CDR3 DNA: TGTGCCTGGACCGCAGGGGAAGTCTACACCTTC; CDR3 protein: CAWTAGEVYTF
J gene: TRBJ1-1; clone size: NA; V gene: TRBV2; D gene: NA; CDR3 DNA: TGTGCCAGCAGTCTGACAGCACCTACCACTGAAGCTTTCTTT; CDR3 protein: CASSLTAPTTEAFF
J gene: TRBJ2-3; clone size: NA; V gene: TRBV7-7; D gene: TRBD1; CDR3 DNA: TGTGCTAGCAGCTTAGGCGGGACAGGGTCAGATACGCAGTATTTT; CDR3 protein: CASSLGGTGSDTQYF
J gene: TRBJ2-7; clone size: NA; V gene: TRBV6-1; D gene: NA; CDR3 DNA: TGTGCCAGCAGGGTCGGGAACTCCTACGAGCAGTACTTC; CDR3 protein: CASRVGNSYEQYF
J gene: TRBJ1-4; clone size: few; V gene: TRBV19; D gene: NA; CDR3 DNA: TGTGCCACCCAAGCGGGGACAAGTAATGAAAAACTGTTTTTT; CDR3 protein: CATQAGTSNEKLFF
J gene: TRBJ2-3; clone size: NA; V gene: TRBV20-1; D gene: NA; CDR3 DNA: TGCAGCGCAGACAATCCCGATACGCAGTATTTT; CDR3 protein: CSADNPDTQYF
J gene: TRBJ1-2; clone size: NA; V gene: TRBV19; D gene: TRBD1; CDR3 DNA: TGTGCCAGTAGTCCCCGGGACAGACCCCTATGGGGCTACACCTTC; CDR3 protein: CASSPRDRPLWGYTF
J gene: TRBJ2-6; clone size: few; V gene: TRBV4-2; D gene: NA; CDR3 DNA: TGTGCCAGTACTACGGGGACCATGAAGGTAGACTCTGGGGCCAACGTCCTGACTTTC; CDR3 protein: CASTTGTMKVDSGANVLTF
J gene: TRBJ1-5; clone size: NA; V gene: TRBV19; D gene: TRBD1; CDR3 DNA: TGTGCCAGTAGTACAGGGGGAGGTTATAGCAATCAGCCCCAGCATTTT; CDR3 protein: CASSTGGGYSNQPQHF
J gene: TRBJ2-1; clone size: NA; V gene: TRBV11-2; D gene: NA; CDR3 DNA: TGTGCCAGCAGCTCCTCAGGAACGCAGTTCTTC; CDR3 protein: CASSSSGTQFF
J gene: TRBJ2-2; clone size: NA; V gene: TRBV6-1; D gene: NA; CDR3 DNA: TGTGCCAGCGGGCGGGGGCAAGGGAACACCGGGGAGCTGTTTTTT; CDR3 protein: CASGRGQGNTGELFF
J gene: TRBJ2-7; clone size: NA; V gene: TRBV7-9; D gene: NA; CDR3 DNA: TGTGCCAGCAGCTCCTCGGCGAGCTCCTACGAGCAGTACTTC; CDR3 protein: CASSSSASSYEQYF
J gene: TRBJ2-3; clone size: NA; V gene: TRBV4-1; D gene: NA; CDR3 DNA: TGCGCCAGCAGCCAAGATAGGACAGCGGGCACAGATACGCAGTATTTT; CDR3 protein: CASSQDRTAGTDTQYF
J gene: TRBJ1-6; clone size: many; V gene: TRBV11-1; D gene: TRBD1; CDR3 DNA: TGTGCCAGCAGCTCCGCGACGACAGGGGGCTCCTATAATTCACCCCTCCACTTT; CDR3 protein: CASSSATTGGSYNSPLHF
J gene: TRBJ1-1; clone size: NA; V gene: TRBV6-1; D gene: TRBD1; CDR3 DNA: TGTGCCAGCAGTCAAACCGACAGGGCCACTGAAGCTTTCTTT; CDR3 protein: CASSQTDRATEAFF
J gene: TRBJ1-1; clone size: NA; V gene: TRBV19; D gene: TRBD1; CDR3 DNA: TGTGCCAGTAGCACAGGGGGCCCGGGCACTGAAGCTTTCTTT; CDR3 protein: CASSTGGPGTEAFF
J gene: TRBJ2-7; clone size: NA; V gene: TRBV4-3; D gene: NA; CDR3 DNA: TGCGCCAGCAGCCATTATCCTGGGGGGGAGCAGTACTTC; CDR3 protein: CASSHYPGGEQYF
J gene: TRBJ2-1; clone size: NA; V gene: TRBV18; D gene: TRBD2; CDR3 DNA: TGTGCCAGCTCACCACCGGGACTAAGCTCCTACAATGAGCAGTTCTTC; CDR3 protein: CASSPPGLSSYNEQFF
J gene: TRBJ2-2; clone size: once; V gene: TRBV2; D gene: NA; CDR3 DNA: TGTGCCAGCGTCTTCCTTGGGGGCGGGGAGCTGTTTTTT; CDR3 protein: CASVFLGGGELFF
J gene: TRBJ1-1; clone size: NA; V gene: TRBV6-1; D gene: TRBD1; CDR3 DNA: TGTGCCAGCACCAAGGACAGGGGGCAATCAGGGGAGGCTTTCTTT; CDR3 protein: CASTKDRGQSGEAFF
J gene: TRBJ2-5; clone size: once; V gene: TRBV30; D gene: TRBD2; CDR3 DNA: TGTGCCTGGAGTGTACTTACTGCGGGAGTGGGGCCAAAAGAGACCCAGTACTTC; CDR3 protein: CAWSVLTAGVGPKETQYF
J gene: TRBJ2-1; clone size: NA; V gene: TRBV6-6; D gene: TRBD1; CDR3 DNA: TGTGCCAGCATCCGGCCCGGGACAGGGAGCTTAAGGCAGTTCTTC; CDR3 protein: CASIRPGTGSLRQFF
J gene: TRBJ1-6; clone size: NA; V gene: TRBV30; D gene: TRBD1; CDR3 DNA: TGTGCCTGGAGTGTAGACAGGGGGTTTTATTCACCCCTCCACTTT; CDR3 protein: CAWSVDRGFYSPLHF
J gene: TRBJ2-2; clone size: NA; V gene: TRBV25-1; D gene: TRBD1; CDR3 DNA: TGTGCCAGCAGTGACGACAGGGTGAACACCGGGGAGCTGTTTTTT; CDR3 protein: CASSDDRVNTGELFF
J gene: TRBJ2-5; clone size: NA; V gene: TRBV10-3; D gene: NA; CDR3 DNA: TGTGCCATCAGTGACCGCGGGTCGCCGGATAGGGAGACCCAGTACTTC; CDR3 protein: CAISDRGSPDRETQYF
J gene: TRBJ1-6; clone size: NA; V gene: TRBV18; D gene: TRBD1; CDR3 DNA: TGTGCCAGCTCACCACCGGCAGGGGGCTCATCACCCCTCCACTTT; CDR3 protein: CASSPPAGGSSPLHF
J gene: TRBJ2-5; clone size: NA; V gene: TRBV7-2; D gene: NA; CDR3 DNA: TGTGCCAGCAGCTTCCTGGCGGGGTCGCCCCAAGAGACCCAGTACTTC; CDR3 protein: CASSFLAGSPQETQYF
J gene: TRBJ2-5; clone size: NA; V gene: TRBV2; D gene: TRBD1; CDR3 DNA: TGTGCCAGCAGGGGACAGGGGGAAGGGACCCAGTACTTC; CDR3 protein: CASRGQGEGTQYF
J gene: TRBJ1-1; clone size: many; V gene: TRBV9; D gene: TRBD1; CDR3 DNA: TGTGCCAGCAGCAGGGGGGGACAGGGTCTCAGGGGCACTGAAGCTTTCTTT; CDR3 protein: CASSRGGQGLRGTEAFF
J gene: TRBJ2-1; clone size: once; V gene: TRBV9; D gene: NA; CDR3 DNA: TGTGCCAGCAGCGGGGGAACTAGCTCCTACAATGAGCAGTTCTTC; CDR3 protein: CASSGGTSSYNEQFF